Below, 5 T cell receptor beta chains from the same sample are listed, as sequenced in a study of control samples from healthy donors and cancer patients. Method: immunoSEQ multiplex PCR; TCRdb's copy keeps in-frame clones and lacks some. The sample comprises approximately 160,000 clones, 91% of which are singletons, and 2% to 2.5% rests with the top ten. Sample: blood. These receptors were taken from a woman aged 40 to 49 in good health.

The rearrangement uses TRBV6-1 and TRBJ2-2; D not resolved. Trimming removed 1 base from V and 1 base from J, with 7 bases in between. CDR1 and CDR2 (germline): MNHNS, SASEGT. The CDR3 sequence is 15 residues long. CDR3 protein: CASSEVDVNTGELFF. CDR3 DNA: TGTGCCAGCAGTGAAGTTGATGTGAACACCGGGGAGCTGTTTTTT.

V and J are TRBV3-1 (or the pseudogene TRBV3-2) and TRBJ1-1, with 7 bases fitting TRBD1. The V and J ends lost 3 bases and 4 bases, in that order; junction bases with no gene match: 5. Germline V gene data show CDR1 as LGHDT and CDR2 as YNNKEL (reference sequence). The CDR3 totals 14 residues. CDR3 bases: TGTGCCAGCAGCCAGGGCAGGGGGAGCACTGAAGCTTTCTTT. It yields the protein CASSQGRGSTEAFF.

The rearrangement uses TRBV6-5 and TRBJ1-2; D possibly corresponds to TRBD1 (5 bases). V dropped 7 bases and J dropped 8 bases, with 17 bases sitting between them. Germline CDR1 and CDR2: MNHEY and SVGAGI. The CDR3 has 13 residues. The CDR3 DNA reads TGTGCCAGCAATCCCGGGACCCGCGGGGGCTACACCTTC. It encodes CASNPGTRGGYTF.

The chain combines TRBV5-1 with TRBJ1-4; TRBD1 matches 9 bases. V trimming: 4 bases; J trimming: 5 bases; junction bases outside the gene matches: 3. CDR3 size: 14 residues. Germline assignment: CDR1 SGHRS and CDR2 YFSETQ. The CDR3 loop is CASSLGTGNEKLFF. The CDR3, as DNA: TGCGCCAGCAGCCTCGGGACAGGGAATGAAAAACTGTTTTTT.

A few counts support this clone. The rearrangement joins TRBV10-2 to TRBJ1-2; no clear D. The CDR3 loop spans 13 amino acids. Trimming removed 7 bases from V and 0 bases from J, with 9 bases in between. Germline CDR1 is WSHSY and CDR2 is SAAADI. The chain's CDR3 is CASKEITNYGYTF. CDR3 sequence (DNA): TGCGCCAGCAAGGAGATAACTAACTATGGCTACACCTTC.